This T cell receptor beta chain was identified during a study of blood T cell repertoires in COVID-19. Study-wide context: In each case, the material was cDNA or gDNA derived from T cells, B-cell-depleted T cells, or PBMCs.

The method was immunoSEQ multiplex PCR; TCRdb's version includes in-frame clones alone and lacks a portion of them. The table has hundreds of thousands of clones, around 87% seen once. Germline trimming cut 2 bases from V and 4 bases from J; bases unmatched to any gene: 5. This CDR3 region has 15 residues. Germline V CDR1 and CDR2: MGHRA, YSYEKL. The clonotype comes from a woman in her late teens or twenties with acute COVID-19. The sequenced material came from PBMCs or T cells enriched from blood (not recorded which). The V gene is TRBV4-1, the J gene TRBJ2-7; 10 positions agree with TRBD2. The CDR3 sequence is CASSQPLAGVYEQYF. CDR3 coding DNA: TGCGCCAGCAGCCAACCCCTAGCGGGAGTGTACGAGCAGTACTTC.